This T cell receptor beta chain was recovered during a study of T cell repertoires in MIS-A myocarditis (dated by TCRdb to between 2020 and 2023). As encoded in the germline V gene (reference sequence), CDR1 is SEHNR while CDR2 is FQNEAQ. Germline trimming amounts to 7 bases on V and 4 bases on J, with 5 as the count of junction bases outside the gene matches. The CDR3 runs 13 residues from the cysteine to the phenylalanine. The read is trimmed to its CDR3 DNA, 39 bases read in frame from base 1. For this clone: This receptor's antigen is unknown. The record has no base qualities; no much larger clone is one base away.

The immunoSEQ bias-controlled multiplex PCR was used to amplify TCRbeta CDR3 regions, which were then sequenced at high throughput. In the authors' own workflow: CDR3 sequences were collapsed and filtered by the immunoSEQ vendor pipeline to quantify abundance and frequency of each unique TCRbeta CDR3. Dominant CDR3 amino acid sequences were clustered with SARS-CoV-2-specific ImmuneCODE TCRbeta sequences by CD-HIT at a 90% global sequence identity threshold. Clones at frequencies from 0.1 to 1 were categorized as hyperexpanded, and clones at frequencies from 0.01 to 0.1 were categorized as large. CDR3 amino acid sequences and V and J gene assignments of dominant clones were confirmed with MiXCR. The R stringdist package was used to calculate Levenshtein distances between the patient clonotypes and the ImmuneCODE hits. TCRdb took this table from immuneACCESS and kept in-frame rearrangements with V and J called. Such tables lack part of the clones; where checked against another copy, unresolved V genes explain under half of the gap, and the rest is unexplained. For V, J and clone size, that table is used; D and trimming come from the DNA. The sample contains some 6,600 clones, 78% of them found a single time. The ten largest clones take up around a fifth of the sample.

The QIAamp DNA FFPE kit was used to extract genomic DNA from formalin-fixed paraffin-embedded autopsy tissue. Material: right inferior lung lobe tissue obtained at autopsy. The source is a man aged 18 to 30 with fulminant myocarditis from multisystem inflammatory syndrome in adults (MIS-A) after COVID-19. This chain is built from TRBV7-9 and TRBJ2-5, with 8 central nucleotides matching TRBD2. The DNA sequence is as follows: TGTGCCAGCATTCCGGCGGGAGGAGAGACCCAGTACTTC. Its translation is CASIPAGGETQYF.